This T cell receptor beta chain is drawn from a study of identical twins. Each CDR3 protein is one row after TCRdb ran MiXCR on the 5' RACE reads. This table holds about 340,000 distinct CDR3 sequences, around an eighth found once. This clonotype was counted a few times. The antigen remains undetermined. The study, taken as a whole, reports: One should note that invariant MAIT and iNKT cells could partly confound zero-insertion analyses. While abundant cord blood beta clonotypes carried fewer insertions, memory repertoires showed no such pattern.

The same data also went into a second study, on yellow fever vaccine responses in identical twins. That report adds: The authors reported partly convergent, partly personalized vaccine responses in identical twins.

Source material: CD8+ T cells sorted from blood. The source is a woman aged 18 to 35 in good health.

Here the CDR3 DNA reads TGTGCCAGCAGCCAAAACGCGAACACTGAAGCTTTCTTT. This gives the protein CASSQNANTEAFF. The rearrangement uses TRBV4-2 and TRBJ1-1; D not certain. V was shortened by 2 bases and J by 1 base, with 5 bases between the two germline ends. This CDR3 has 13 residues. Germline CDR1 and CDR2: LGHNA and YNFKEQ.